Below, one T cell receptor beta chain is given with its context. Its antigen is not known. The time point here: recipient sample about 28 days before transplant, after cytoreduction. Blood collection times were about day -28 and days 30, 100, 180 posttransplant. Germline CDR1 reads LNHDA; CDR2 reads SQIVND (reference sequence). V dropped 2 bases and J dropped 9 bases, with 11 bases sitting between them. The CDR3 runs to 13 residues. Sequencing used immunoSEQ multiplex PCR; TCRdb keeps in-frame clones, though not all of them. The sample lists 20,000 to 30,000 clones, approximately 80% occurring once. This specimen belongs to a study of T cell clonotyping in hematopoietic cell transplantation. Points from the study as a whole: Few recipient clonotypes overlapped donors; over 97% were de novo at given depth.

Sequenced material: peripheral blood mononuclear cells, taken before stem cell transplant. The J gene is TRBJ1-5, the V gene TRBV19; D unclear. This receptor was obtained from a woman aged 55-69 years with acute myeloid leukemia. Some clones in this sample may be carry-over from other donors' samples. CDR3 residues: CASSITTKVPQHF. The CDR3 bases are TGTGCCAGTAGTATAACGACAAAGGTGCCCCAGCATTTT.